These 22 T cell receptor beta chains were all obtained from the same sample, sequenced in a study of control samples from healthy donors and cancer patients (dated by TCRdb to 2018 to 2020). The library came from the immunoSEQ multiplex PCR assay. TCRdb retrieved this table from immuneACCESS and kept in-frame rearrangements only. Not all clones are present; in checked studies, unresolved V genes account for under half, and no reason is known for the remainder. Here the sample has 150,000 to 200,000 clones; 93% occur a single time. Of the sample, over 4% is held by the ten largest clones. The sequenced material came from blood. Source of these receptors: an older woman in good health.

This clone was seen just once. V usage is TRBV12-3 or TRBV12-4 and J usage is TRBJ1-1; D gene uncertain. V was clipped by 6 bases and J by 1 base, with 9 bases between them. The CDR3 is 13 amino acids. The CDR3 region has the DNA TGTGCCAGCAGCAAAACATCGAACACTGAAGCTTTCTTT. It encodes CASSKTSNTEAFF.

The J gene is TRBJ1-3, the V gene TRBV7-9; 7 nucleotides line up with TRBD1. CDR3 size: 15 residues. The junction had 8 bases not matched to a gene; V was cut back by 5 bases and J by 4 bases. Germline CDR1 is SEHNR and CDR2 is FQNEAQ (reference sequence). The CDR3 DNA sequence: TGTGCCAGCAGCGCCCGACAGGGAGCAGGAAACACCATATATTTT. Protein product: CASSARQGAGNTIYF.

J is TRBJ1-2 and V is TRBV5-4; weak D call: TRBD1 (6 bases). The V end lost 3 bases, the J end lost 3 bases, and 15 bases lay between the germline ends. CDR3 size: 15 residues. CDR1 SGHNT and CDR2 YYREEE come from the germline V gene (reference sequence). The CDR3 sequence: CASSWGGQSDYGYTF. Here the CDR3 DNA reads TGTGCCAGCAGCTGGGGAGGACAGTCAGACTATGGCTACACCTTC.

The rearrangement joins TRBV5-4 to TRBJ2-7; D is uncertain. The germline CDR1 and CDR2 sequences are SGHNT and YYREEE (reference sequence). Trimming cost V 3 bases and J 6 bases, with 19 bases left between them. This CDR3 is built from 15 residues. The CDR3 sequence: CASSSRALLNAEQYF. The CDR3 coding sequence is TGTGCCAGCAGCTCCCGGGCACTTCTGAATGCCGAGCAGTACTTC. The full variable domain, with the rest looked up from reference TRBV5-4 and TRBJ2-7, is ETGVTQSPTHLIKTRGQQVTLRCSSQSGHNTVSWYQQALGQGPQFIFQYYREEENGRGNFPPRFSGLQFPNYSSELNVNALELDDSALYLCASSSRALLNAEQYFGPGTRLTVT.

The rearrangement uses TRBV10-3 and TRBJ2-5; maybe TRBD1 (5 bases). This CDR3 contains 13 residues. V lost 6 bases and J lost 3, with 11 bases in between. Germline V gives CDR1 ENHRY, CDR2 SYGVKD. The CDR3: CAISDRSKETQYF. DNA for the CDR3: TGTGCCATCAGCGACAGATCTAAAGAGACCCAGTACTTC.

This clone was counted at least ten times. The rearrangement links TRBV11-2 to TRBJ1-6; perhaps TRBD1 as D (5 bases). Trimming took 2 bases from V and 8 from J, leaving 7 bases between them. In germline, CDR1 is SGHAT, CDR2 FQNNGV. The CDR3 covers 13 residues. Here the CDR3 DNA reads TGTGCCAGCAGCTTACCAGGGTATTCACCCCTCCACTTT. Translation: CASSLPGYSPLHF.

This chain connects TRBV5-6 to TRBJ1-2, with unresolved D. The V gene lost 0 bases and the J gene lost 3 bases, with 15 bases spanning the gap. The CDR3 sequence is 16 residues long. Germline V gives CDR1 SGHDT, CDR2 YYEEEE. This chain's CDR3 is CASSLDVGQAYYGYTF. Here the CDR3 DNA reads TGTGCCAGCAGCTTGGATGTTGGGCAGGCGTACTATGGCTACACCTTC.

V gene TRBV18 combines with J gene TRBJ1-3; TRBD1 aligns across 9 bases. The V and J ends lost 0 bases and 1 base, in that order; junction bases with no gene match: 1. Per the germline V gene, CDR1 is KGHSH and CDR2 is LQKENI. This CDR3 comprises 16 residues. CDR3 nucleotides: TGTGCCAGCTCACCACCTGGGACAGGGTCTGGAAACACCATATATTTT. Its protein is CASSPPGTGSGNTIYF. Full variable domain (outside the CDR3, taken from reference TRBV18 and TRBJ1-3): NAGVMQNPRHLVRRRGQEARLRCSPMKGHSHVYWYRQLPEEGLKFMVYLQKENIIDESGMPKERFSAEFPKEGPSILRIQQVVRGDSAAYFCASSPPGTGSGNTIYFGEGSWLTVV.

This clone was counted once. The chain employs TRBV7-2 and TRBJ2-7, with 13 bases identical to TRBD2. Germline V gene data show CDR1 as SGHTA and CDR2 as FQGNSA. This CDR3 is 15 amino acids long. The V and J ends lost 5 bases and 3 bases, in that order; junction bases with no gene match: 4. In nucleotides, the CDR3 is TGTGCCAGCAGCCCCTGGACTAGCGGGGGCTACGAGCAGTACTTC. Translation gives CASSPWTSGGYEQYF.

The rearrangement joins TRBV19 to TRBJ1-6; possibly TRBD1 for D (5 bases). CDR1 LNHDA and CDR2 SQIVND come from the germline V gene (reference sequence). Between the trimmed V and J ends, which lost 7 bases and 1 base, there was a span of 11 bases. This CDR3 spans 15 amino acids. The CDR3 sequence is CASIRDGSYNSPLHF. The CDR3, as DNA: TGTGCCAGTATCAGGGATGGTTCCTATAATTCACCCCTCCACTTT.

CDR3 sequence (DNA): TGTGCCAGCAGCCCAGGTGTTGGCTACACCTTC. The encoded protein is CASSPGVGYTF. The genes are TRBV7-2 and TRBJ1-2, with unresolved D. Germline V CDR1 and CDR2: SGHTA, FQGNSA. Trimming left V 5 bases short and J 7 bases short, with 8 bases between. The CDR3 is 11 residues long.

The rearrangement links TRBV19 to TRBJ2-7; D uncertain. Germline values: CDR1 LNHDA, CDR2 SQIVND (reference sequence). Trimming took 5 bases from V and 1 from J, leaving 15 bases between them. The CDR3 is 15 residues long. The CDR3 sequence: CASSLRTELSYEQYF. As DNA, the CDR3 is TGTGCCAGTAGTTTACGGACGGAGTTATCCTACGAGCAGTACTTC.

V gene TRBV5-6 combines with J gene TRBJ2-3; 9 bases match TRBD1. The V and J ends lost 0 bases and 6 bases, in that order; junction bases with no gene match: 11. CDR3 length: 17 residues. The germline gives CDR1 SGHDT, CDR2 YYEEEE. This chain's CDR3 is CASSLAYRDRERDTQYF. The DNA of the CDR3 is TGTGCCAGCAGCTTGGCCTACCGGGACAGGGAGAGGGATACGCAGTATTTT.

This clone has more than one count but fewer than ten. The V gene is TRBV5-1, the J gene TRBJ2-5, with 11 bases fitting TRBD2. The CDR3 covers 16 residues. Germline loops: CDR1 SGHRS, CDR2 YFSETQ. The junction had 7 bases not matched to a gene; V was cut back by 4 bases and J by 2 bases. CDR3 nucleotides: TGCGCCAGCAGCCCTGGAGGGACTAGCGGACAAGAGACCCAGTACTTC. This gives the protein CASSPGGTSGQETQYF.

V gene TRBV5-5 combines with J gene TRBJ2-3, with 10 nucleotides matching TRBD1. The germline CDR1 and CDR2 sequences are SGHKS and YYEKEE (reference sequence). This CDR3 is 14 amino acids long. V trimming: 4 bases; J trimming: 4 bases; junction bases outside the gene matches: 3. The CDR3 nucleotides read TGTGCCAGCAGCGGACAGGGGGGAGCAGATACGCAGTATTTT. Its protein is CASSGQGGADTQYF.

The rearrangement links TRBV6-5 to TRBJ1-5, with a tentative D call TRBD1 (5 bases). The CDR3 runs 13 residues. From germline, CDR1 is MNHEY and CDR2 SVGAGI. Trimming removed 5 bases at V and 4 bases at J, with 9 bases between. DNA for the CDR3: TGTGCCAGCAGTCTACAGGAGAATCAGCCCCAGCATTTT. Translated: CASSLQENQPQHF.

The chain uses TRBV6-4 and TRBJ1-1; D remains ambiguous. The CDR3 sequence is 13 residues long. The ends were cut back, 2 bases at V and 5 bases at J, with 9 bases in the middle. Germline loops: CDR1 MRHNA, CDR2 SNTAGT. CDR3 coding DNA: TGTGCCAGCAGTGACGAAGGAGGTACTGAAGCTTTCTTT. Translation gives CASSDEGGTEAFF.

The CDR3 protein is CASSILGQGTTPLHF. In DNA, the CDR3 is TGTGCCAGTAGTATTTTAGGACAGGGGACTACACCCCTCCACTTT. The chain links TRBV19 to TRBJ1-6; 9 nucleotides agree with TRBD1. The CDR3 spans 15 residues. Per germline, CDR1 LNHDA and CDR2 SQIVND (reference sequence). V lost 3 bases to trimming and J lost 11 bases; unmatched junction nucleotides: 8. Full variable domain (remainder filled in from reference TRBV19 and TRBJ1-6): DGGITQSPKYLFRKEGQNVTLSCEQNLNHDAMYWYRQDPGQGLRLIYYSQIVNDFQKGDIAEGYSVSREKKESFPLTVTSAQKNPTAFYLCASSILGQGTTPLHFGNGTRLTVT.

The chain joins TRBV27 to TRBJ2-5; unclear D gene. V dropped 2 bases and J dropped 1 base, with 14 bases sitting between them. This CDR3 region has 16 residues. Germline lookup yields CDR1 MNHEY and CDR2 SMNVEV (reference sequence). CDR3 residues: CASSLKARLGQETQYF. In nucleotides, the CDR3 is TGTGCCAGCAGTTTAAAAGCCCGGTTGGGCCAAGAGACCCAGTACTTC.

The chain combines TRBV21-1 with TRBJ2-1. TRBV21-1 represents a pseudogene. CDR3 length equals 15 residues. CDR3 sequence: CASSKTKSSYNEQFF. CDR3 in DNA: TGTGCCAGCAGCAAAACAAAGAGCTCCTACAATGAGCAGTTCTTC.

The chain has TRBV7-9 and TRBJ1-1, with D possibly TRBD1 on 5 matching bases. This CDR3 is built from 14 residues. The germline V gene encodes CDR1 SEHNR and CDR2 FQNEAQ (reference sequence). With 3 bases removed from V and 3 bases from J, the gap between germline ends came to 11 bases. CDR3 sequence: CASSLTAPDTEAFF. DNA of the CDR3: TGTGCCAGCAGCTTGACAGCGCCTGACACTGAAGCTTTCTTT.

V and J are TRBV18 and TRBJ1-1; D is unclear. The CDR3 totals 15 residues. Germline values: CDR1 KGHSH, CDR2 LQKENI. Trimming left V 3 bases short and J 4 bases short, with 15 bases between. The CDR3 DNA is TGTGCCAGCTCACCGGAGGGAGCTATGGGCACTGAAGCTTTCTTT. This gives the protein CASSPEGAMGTEAFF.